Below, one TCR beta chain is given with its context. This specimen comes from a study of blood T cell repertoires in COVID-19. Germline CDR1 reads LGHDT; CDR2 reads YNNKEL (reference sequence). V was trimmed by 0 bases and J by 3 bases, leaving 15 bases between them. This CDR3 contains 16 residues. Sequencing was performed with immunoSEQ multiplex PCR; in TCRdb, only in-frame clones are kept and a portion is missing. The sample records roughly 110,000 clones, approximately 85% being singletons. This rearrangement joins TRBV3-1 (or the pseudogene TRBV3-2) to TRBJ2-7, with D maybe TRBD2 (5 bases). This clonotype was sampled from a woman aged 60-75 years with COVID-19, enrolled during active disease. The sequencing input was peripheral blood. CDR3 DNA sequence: TGTGCCAGCAGCCAAGATCTATACGGAGGCCGCTACGAGCAGTACTTC. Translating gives CASSQDLYGGRYEQYF.